The 3 T cell receptor beta chains reported below all come from one sample, sequenced in a study of vaccination and CD4 T cells after COVID-19. Indicated treatment: roughly ten-day PBMC culture with coronavirus spike peptide pools or control peptides (ViraFEST assay). Their target antigens are unknown. Cultured CD4+ T cell DNA was sequenced using the Oncomine TCR Beta short-read assay. TCRdb reanalysed the PCR reads using MiXCR and keeps one entry per CDR3 protein. The sample consists of 17,000 or so distinct CDR3 sequences, about 44% of them appearing once. The material sequenced was CD4+ T cells from blood, cultured in vitro, taken before SARS-CoV-2 vaccination. These receptors were collected from a human donor who received a COVID-19 vaccine.

V gene TRBV10-3 combines with J gene TRBJ2-1, with 11 nucleotides matching TRBD1. The germline CDR1 and CDR2 sequences are ENHRY and SYGVKD. This CDR3 has 15 residues. Germline trimming cut 2 bases from V and 9 bases from J; bases unmatched to any gene: 6. The CDR3 protein is CAISEGQGALSEQFF. In DNA form, the CDR3 reads TGTGCCATCAGTGAGGGACAGGGGGCTTTAAGTGAGCAGTTCTTC.

The chain is built from TRBV5-1 and TRBJ1-1; 9 bases are a match to TRBD1. V trimming: 4 bases; J trimming: 2 bases; junction bases outside the gene matches: 12. In germline, CDR1 is SGHRS, CDR2 YFSETQ. The CDR3 runs 17 residues. CDR3 coding DNA: TGCGCCAGCAGCGGAACAACAGGGGGCCAACAAAACACTGAAGCTTTCTTT. Translated: CASSGTTGGQQNTEAFF.

The sample holds a few counts of this clonotype. This sequence joins TRBV24-1 and TRBJ1-2; D might be TRBD1 (5 bases). The CDR3 loop spans 14 amino acids. Germline loops: CDR1 KGHDR, CDR2 SFDVKD. V lost 1 base and J lost 8, with 13 bases in between. The CDR3 reads CATSDFGGDRGYTF. The CDR3 DNA reads as TGTGCCACCAGTGATTTTGGAGGGGATCGAGGCTACACCTTC.